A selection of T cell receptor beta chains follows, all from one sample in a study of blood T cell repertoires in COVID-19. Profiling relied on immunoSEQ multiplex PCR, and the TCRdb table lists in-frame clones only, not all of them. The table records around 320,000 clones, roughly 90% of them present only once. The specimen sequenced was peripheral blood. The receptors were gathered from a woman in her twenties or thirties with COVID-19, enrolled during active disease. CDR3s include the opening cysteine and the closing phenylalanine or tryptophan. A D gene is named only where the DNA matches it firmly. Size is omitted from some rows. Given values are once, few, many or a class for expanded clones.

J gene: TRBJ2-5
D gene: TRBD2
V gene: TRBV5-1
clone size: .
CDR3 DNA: TGCGCCAGCAGCCACTTCCCTACTAGCGGGGGGGCCCAAGAGACCCAGTACTTC
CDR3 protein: CASSHFPTSGGAQETQYF

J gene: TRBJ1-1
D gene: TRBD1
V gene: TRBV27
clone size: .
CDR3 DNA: TGTGCCAGCAGTACGGGACAGGGGGCCGCCAGAGCTTTCTTT
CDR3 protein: CASSTGQGAARAFF

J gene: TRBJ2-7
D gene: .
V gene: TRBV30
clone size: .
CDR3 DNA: TGTGCCTGGAGTGTTGTCGCGGGTTCCTACGAGCAGTACTTC
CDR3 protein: CAWSVVAGSYEQYF

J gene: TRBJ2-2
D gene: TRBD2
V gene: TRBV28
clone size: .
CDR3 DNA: TGTGCCAGCACCTTTCGGGGGGGCCGTGGCGGGGAGCTGTTTTTT
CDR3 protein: CASTFRGGRGGELFF

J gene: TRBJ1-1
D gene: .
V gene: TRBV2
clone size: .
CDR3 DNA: TGTGCCAGCAGTGAAGTAGGGGCCCGCATGAACACTGAAGCTTTCTTT
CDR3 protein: CASSEVGARMNTEAFF

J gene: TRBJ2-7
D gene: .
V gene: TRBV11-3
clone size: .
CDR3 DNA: TGTGCCAGCAGCTTGATGCACAGATTCTCCTACGAGCAGTACTTC
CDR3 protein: CASSLMHRFSYEQYF

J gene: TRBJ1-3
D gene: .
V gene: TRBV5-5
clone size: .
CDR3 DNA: TGTGCCAGCAGGCAAACAGGGCGCGGAAACACCATATATTTT
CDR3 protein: CASRQTGRGNTIYF

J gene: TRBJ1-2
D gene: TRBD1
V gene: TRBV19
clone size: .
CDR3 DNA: TGTGCCAGTAGAGGACAGGGGTCTGTCTACTATGGCTACACCTTC
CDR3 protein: CASRGQGSVYYGYTF

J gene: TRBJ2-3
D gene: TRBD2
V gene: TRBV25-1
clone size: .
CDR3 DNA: TGTGCCAGCAGTGACTGGGCTAGCGGGACAGATATGCAGTATTTT
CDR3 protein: CASSDWASGTDMQYF

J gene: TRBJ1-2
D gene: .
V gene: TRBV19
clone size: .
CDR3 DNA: TGTGCCAGTAGTATAGGGGGGGAGAGATGCACCTTC
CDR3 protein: CASSIGGERCTF

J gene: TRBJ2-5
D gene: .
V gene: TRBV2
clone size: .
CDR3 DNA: TGTGCCAGCAGTGAAGTAGATGCGGAGACCCAGTACTTC
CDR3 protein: CASSEVDAETQYF

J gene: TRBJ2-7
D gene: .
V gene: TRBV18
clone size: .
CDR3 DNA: TGTGCCAGCTCACCACCCCAGGGTAGCGAGCAGTACTTC
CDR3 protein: CASSPPQGSEQYF

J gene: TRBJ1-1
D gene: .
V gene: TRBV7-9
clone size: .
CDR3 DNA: TGTGCCAGCAGCTCCCCGCTTGGGGGCGAAGCTTTCTTT
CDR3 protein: CASSSPLGGEAFF

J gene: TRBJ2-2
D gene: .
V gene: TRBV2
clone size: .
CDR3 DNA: TGTGCCAGCAGGGTACAGGGCACCGGGGAGCTGTTTTTT
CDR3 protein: CASRVQGTGELFF

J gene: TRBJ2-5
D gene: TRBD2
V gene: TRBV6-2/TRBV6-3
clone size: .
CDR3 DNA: TGTGCCAGCAGTTCCCCCCTAGCGGGGGCTCACCAAGAGACCCAGTACTTC
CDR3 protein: CASSSPLAGAHQETQYF

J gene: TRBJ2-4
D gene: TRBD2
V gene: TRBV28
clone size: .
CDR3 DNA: TGTGCCAGCAGCCGACTAGCGCTTATGTCTGGGAGGGCTAAAAACATTCAGTACTTC
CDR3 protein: CASSRLALMSGRAKNIQYF

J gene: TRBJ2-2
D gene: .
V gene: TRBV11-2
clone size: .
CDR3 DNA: TGTGCCAGCAGCATCCGGAACACCGGGGAGCTGTTTTTT
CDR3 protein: CASSIRNTGELFF

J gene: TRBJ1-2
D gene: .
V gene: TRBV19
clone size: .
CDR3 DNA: TGTGCCAGTAGTACGGTAGGGGCATACTATGGCTACACCTTC
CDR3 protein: CASSTVGAYYGYTF

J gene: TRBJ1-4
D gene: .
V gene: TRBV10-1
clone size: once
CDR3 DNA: TGCGCCAGCAGTGAGGGCTGGCGGAGAACGACTAATGAAAAACTGTTTTTT
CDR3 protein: CASSEGWRRTTNEKLFF

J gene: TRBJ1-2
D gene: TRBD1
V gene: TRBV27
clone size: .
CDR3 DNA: TGTGCCAGCAGTGGGACAGGGTTAGCCCATGGCTACACCTTC
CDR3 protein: CASSGTGLAHGYTF

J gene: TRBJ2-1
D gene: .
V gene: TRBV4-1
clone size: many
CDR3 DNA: TGCGCCAGCAGCCAAGAAGCAGGGACCTACAATGAGCAGTTCTTC
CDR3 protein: CASSQEAGTYNEQFF

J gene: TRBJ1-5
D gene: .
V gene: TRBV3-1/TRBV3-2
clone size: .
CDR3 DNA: TGTGCCAGCAGCCAATCGGGTCAGGGGCCTCAGCCCCAGCATTTT
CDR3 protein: CASSQSGQGPQPQHF

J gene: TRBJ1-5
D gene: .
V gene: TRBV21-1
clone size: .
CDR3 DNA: TGTGCCAGCAGCGACGGAAGGGGGCCCGATCAGCCCCAGCATTTT
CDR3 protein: CASSDGRGPDQPQHF

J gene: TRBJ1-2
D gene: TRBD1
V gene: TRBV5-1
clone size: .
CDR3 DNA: TGCGCCAGCAGCCCTTCTTGGACAGGGAGGCGGGCAACTAATGGCTACACCTTC
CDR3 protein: CASSPSWTGRRATNGYTF

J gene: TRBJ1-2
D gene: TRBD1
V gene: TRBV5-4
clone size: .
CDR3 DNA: TGTGCCAGCAGCTTAGGTGGGTGGGGACAGTTGAACTACACCTTC
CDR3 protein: CASSLGGWGQLNYTF